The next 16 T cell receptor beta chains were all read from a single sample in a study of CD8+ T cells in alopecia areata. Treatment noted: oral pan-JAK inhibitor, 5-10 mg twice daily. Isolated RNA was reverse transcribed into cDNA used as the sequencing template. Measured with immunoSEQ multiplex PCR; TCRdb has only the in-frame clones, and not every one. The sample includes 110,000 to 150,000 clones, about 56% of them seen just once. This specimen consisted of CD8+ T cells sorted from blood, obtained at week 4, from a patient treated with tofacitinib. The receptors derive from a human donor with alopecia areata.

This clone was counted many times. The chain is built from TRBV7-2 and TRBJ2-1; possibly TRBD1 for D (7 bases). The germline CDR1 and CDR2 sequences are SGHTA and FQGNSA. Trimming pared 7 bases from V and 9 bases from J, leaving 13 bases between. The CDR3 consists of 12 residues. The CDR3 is CASNQGGTEQFF. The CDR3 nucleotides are TGTGCCAGCAATCAGGGGGGAACTGAGCAGTTCTTC.

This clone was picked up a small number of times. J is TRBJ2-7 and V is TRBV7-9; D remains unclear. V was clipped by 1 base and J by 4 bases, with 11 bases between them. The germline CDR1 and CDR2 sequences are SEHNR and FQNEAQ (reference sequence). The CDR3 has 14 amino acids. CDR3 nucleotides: TGTGCCAGCAGCTTAGAGATGAGGATTTACGAGCAGTACTTC. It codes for CASSLEMRIYEQYF.

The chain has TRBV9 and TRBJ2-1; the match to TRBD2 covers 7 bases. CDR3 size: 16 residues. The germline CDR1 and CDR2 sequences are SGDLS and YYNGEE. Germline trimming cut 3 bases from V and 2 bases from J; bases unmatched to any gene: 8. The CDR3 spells CASSEGGGVTYNEQFF. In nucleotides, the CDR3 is TGTGCCAGCAGCGAGGGCGGGGGTGTAACCTACAATGAGCAGTTCTTC.

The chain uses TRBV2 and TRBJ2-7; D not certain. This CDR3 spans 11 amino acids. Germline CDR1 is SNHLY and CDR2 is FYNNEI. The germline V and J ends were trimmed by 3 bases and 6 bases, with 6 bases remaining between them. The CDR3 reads CASSDLGEQYF. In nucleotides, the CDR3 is TGTGCCAGCAGTGATCTCGGCGAGCAGTACTTC.

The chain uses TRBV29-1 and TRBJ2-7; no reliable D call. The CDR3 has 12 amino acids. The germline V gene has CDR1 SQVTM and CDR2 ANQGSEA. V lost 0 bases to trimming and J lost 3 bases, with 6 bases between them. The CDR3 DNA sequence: TGCAGCGTTGAAGATCTCAGCTACGAGCAGTACTTC. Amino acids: CSVEDLSYEQYF.

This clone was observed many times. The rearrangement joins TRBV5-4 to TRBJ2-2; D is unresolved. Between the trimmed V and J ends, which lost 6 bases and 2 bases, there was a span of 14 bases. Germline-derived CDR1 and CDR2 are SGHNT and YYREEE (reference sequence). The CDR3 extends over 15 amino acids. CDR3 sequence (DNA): TGTGCCAGCACCCTGAAGGGCTCCAACACCGGGGAGCTGTTTTTT. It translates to CASTLKGSNTGELFF. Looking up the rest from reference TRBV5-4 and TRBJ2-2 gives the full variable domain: ETGVTQSPTHLIKTRGQQVTLRCSSQSGHNTVSWYQQALGQGPQFIFQYYREEENGRGNFPPRFSGLQFPNYSSELNVNALELDDSALYLCASTLKGSNTGELFFGEGSRLTVL.

Here the CDR3 DNA reads TGTGCCAGCAGTTTCTCCGCTGGGGAAGCTAACTATGGCTACACCTTC. Protein sequence: CASSFSAGEANYGYTF. The V call is TRBV27, the J call TRBJ1-2, with D hard to call. CDR3 length equals 16 residues. The V and J ends lost 3 bases and 0 bases respectively, with 14 bases between them. Germline CDR1 MNHEY, CDR2 SMNVEV (reference sequence).

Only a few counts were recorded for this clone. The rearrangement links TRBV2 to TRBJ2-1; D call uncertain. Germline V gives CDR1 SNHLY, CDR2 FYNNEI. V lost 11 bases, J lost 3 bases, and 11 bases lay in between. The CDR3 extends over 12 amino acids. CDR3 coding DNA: TGTGCCGCCACGGCAGTCTACAATGAGCAGTTCTTC. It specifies CAATAVYNEQFF.

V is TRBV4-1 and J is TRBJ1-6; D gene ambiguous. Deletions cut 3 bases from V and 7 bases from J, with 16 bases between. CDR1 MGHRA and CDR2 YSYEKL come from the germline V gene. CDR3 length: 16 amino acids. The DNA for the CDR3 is TGCGCCAGCAGCCACCGTCCGGCGTCACCAAATTCACCCCTCCACTTT. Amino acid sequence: CASSHRPASPNSPLHF.

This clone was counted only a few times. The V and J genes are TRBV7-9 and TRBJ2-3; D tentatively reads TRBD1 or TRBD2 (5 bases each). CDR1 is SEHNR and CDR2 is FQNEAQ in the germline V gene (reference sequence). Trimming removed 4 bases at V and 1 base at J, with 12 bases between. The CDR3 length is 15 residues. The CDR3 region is CASSSGTGRTDTQYF. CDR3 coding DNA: TGTGCCAGCAGCTCCGGGACCGGACGCACAGATACGCAGTATTTT.

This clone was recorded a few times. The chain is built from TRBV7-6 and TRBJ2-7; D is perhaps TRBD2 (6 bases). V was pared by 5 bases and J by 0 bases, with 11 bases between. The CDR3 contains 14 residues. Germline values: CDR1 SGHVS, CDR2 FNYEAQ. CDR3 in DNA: TGTGCCAGCAGCCCTCTGCGGGGCTCCTACGAGCAGTACTTC. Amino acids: CASSPLRGSYEQYF. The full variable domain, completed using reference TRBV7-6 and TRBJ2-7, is GAGVSQSPRYKVTKRGQDVALRCDPISGHVSLYWYRQALGQGPEFLTYFNYEAQQDKSGLPNDRFSAERPEGSISTLTIQRTEQRDSAMYRCASSPLRGSYEQYFGPGTRLTVT.

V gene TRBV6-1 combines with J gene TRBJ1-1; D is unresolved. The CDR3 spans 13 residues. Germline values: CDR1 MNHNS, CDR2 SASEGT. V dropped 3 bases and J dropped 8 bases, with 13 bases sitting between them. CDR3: CASSDGQAYEAFF. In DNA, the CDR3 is TGTGCCAGCAGTGACGGCCAGGCCTACGAAGCTTTCTTT.

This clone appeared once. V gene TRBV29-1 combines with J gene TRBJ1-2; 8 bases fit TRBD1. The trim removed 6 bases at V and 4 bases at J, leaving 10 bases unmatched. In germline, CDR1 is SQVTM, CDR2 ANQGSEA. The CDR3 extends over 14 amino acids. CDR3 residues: CSVEDRERSYGYTF. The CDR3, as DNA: TGCAGCGTAGAGGACAGGGAAAGGAGCTATGGCTACACCTTC.

This CDR3 reads CASSQGVDRVTHGELFF. The CDR3 region has the DNA TGCGCCAGCAGCCAGGGAGTTGACAGGGTAACTCACGGGGAGCTGTTTTTT. This chain uses TRBV4-3 with TRBJ2-2, with 7 nucleotides matching TRBD1. The trim removed 3 bases at V and 7 bases at J, leaving 14 bases unmatched. Germline-derived CDR1 and CDR2 are LGHNA and YSLEER. The CDR3 has 17 amino acids.

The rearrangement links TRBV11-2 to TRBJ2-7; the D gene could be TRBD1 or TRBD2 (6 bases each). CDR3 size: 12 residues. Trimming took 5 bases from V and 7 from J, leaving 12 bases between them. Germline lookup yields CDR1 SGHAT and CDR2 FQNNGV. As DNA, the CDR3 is TGTGCCAGCAGCCCTTGGGGGGCGGAGCAGTACTTC. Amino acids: CASSPWGAEQYF.

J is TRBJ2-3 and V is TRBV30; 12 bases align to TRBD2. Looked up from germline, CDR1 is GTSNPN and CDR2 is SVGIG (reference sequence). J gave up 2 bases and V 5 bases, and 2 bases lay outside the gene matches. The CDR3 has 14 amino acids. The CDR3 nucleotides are TGTGCCTGGGGACTAGCGGGGAACACAGATACGCAGTATTTT. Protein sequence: CAWGLAGNTDTQYF.